This T cell receptor beta chain was sequenced during a study of cytomegalovirus exposure and HLA in healthy donors. Findings of the study overall: When a later analysis was performed, an Asian-associated ancestry cluster reportedly had fewer N-insertions than the approximately 690-donor mean. Productive rates of about 87% or about 30% were seen for most TCR beta V segments in an earlier analysis.

Researchers ran the PCR with 60 Vbeta and 13 Jbeta primers. Libraries were prepared by immunoSEQ multiplex PCR; TCRdb keeps only in-frame clonotypes and omits some of them. The table records roughly 140,000 clones, approximately 84% of them present only once. This CDR3 region has 14 residues. With 8 bases removed from V and 1 base from J, the gap between germline ends came to 15 bases. Germline CDR1 reads MDHEN; CDR2 reads SYDVKM. The count of this clone is one. Its antigen is unidentified. The J gene is TRBJ2-7, the V gene TRBV28; tentative D call: TRBD2 (6 bases). The clonotype comes from a woman between 55 and 75 years old in good health and CMV-seropositive. Sequenced material: PBMCs. The chain's CDR3 is CASAPRGRSYEQYF. In nucleotides, the CDR3 is TGTGCCAGCGCTCCGCGGGGCAGATCCTACGAGCAGTACTTC.